This T cell receptor beta chain was profiled in a study of T cells in Graves' hyperthyroidism and ophthalmopathy. This clonotype was counted many times. Its antigen remains unidentified. What was amplified from RNA transcripts were TCR beta CDR3 regions. HTBI primers were used for first-round RT-PCR of the TCR CDR3. MiXCR, run by TCRdb on the multiplex PCR reads, gives a single entry per CDR3 protein. Of 500,000 to 650,000 distinct CDR3 sequences listed, around 15% are singletons. Study-level findings and limits: Blood also showed most of the thyroid clonotypes that were expanded above 0.001. The model identified upcoming ophthalmopathy a median roughly 6 months ahead of onset.

The CDR3 covers 14 residues. Germline loops: CDR1 SGHTA, CDR2 FQGNSA. Trimming took off 3 bases at V and 0 bases at J, with 9 bases between the two ends. Newly diagnosed patients aged 18 to 65 had hyperthyroidism of under 2 months' duration. Used for diagnoses were clinical symptoms, serum thyroxine and TRAb, thyroid ultrasound and orbital computed tomography. The chain uses TRBV7-2 and TRBJ2-7; D may be TRBD2 (6 bases). The sequencing sample was made of blood. This receptor was obtained from a woman aged 40 to 50 with Graves' hyperthyroidism. The CDR3 protein is CASSFAGSSYEQYF. The CDR3 region has the DNA TGTGCCAGCAGCTTTGCGGGGAGCTCCTACGAGCAGTACTTC. Combining the CDR3 with reference TRBV7-2 and TRBJ2-7 gives the whole variable domain GAGVSQSPSNKVTEKGKDVELRCDPISGHTALYWYRQSLGQGLEFLIYFQGNSAPDKSGLPSDRFSAERTGGSVSTLTIQRTQQEDSAVYLCASSFAGSSYEQYFGPGTRLTVT.